These 25 T cell receptor beta chains were all obtained from the same sample, sequenced in a study of cytomegalovirus exposure and HLA in healthy donors. Primers included in the PCR were 60 Vbeta and 13 Jbeta primers. The table came from immunoSEQ multiplex PCR; TCRdb's copy has only in-frame clones and leaves some out. The repertoire holds around 97,000 clones, with about four fifths as singletons. Sequenced input: PBMCs. The receptors here all came from a man aged 35 to 55 in good health and CMV-seropositive.

The chain couples TRBV19 to TRBJ1-5, with a tentative D call TRBD1 (5 bases). The CDR3 runs to 14 residues. Trimming took off 7 bases at V and 3 bases at J, with 13 bases between the two ends. Germline CDR1 is LNHDA and CDR2 is SQIVND (reference sequence). CDR3 coding DNA: TGTGCCAGTAATCAGGGAAGGCCCAATCAGCCCCAGCATTTT. Residues: CASNQGRPNQPQHF.

The chain links TRBV19 to TRBJ2-1; TRBD1 might be the D (5 bases). CDR1 is LNHDA, CDR2 SQIVND, per germline (reference sequence). The CDR3 is made up of 14 amino acids. Trimming removed 5 bases from V and 5 bases from J, with 13 bases in between. This CDR3 reads CASSGHLPNNEQFF. CDR3 bases: TGTGCCAGTAGTGGACACCTTCCGAACAATGAGCAGTTCTTC.

This clone was detected only a few times. The CDR3 loop is CASGKQGALDGYTF. CDR3 in DNA: TGTGCCAGCGGAAAACAGGGGGCCCTAGATGGCTACACCTTC. The V call is TRBV27, the J call TRBJ1-2, with 9 bases lining up with TRBD1. J lost 6 bases, V lost 8 bases, and 10 bases had no gene match. Germline CDR1 and CDR2: MNHEY and SMNVEV (reference sequence). This CDR3 is built from 14 residues.

The chain carries TRBV30 and TRBJ2-3, with TRBD2 matching over 11 bases. The germline gives CDR1 GTSNPN, CDR2 SVGIG (reference sequence). This CDR3 spans 15 amino acids. Trimming at V came to 0 bases and at J to 2 bases, leaving 1 base not matched to a gene. The CDR3 is CAWSVGLAVTDTQYF. DNA of the CDR3: TGTGCCTGGAGTGTGGGACTAGCGGTCACAGATACGCAGTATTTT.

This clone has just a few counts. The chain is built from TRBV19 and TRBJ2-3; the D gene is possibly TRBD2 (7 bases). The germline V and J ends were trimmed by 6 bases and 2 bases, with 15 bases remaining between them. The germline V gene encodes CDR1 LNHDA and CDR2 SQIVND (reference sequence). CDR3 length: 15 amino acids. Here the CDR3 DNA reads TGTGCCAGTAGCCGGGGGGCGAGCAACACAGATACGCAGTATTTT. Residues: CASSRGASNTDTQYF.

The V gene is TRBV30, the J gene TRBJ1-6, with a weak D call TRBD1 (6 bases). Germline values: CDR1 GTSNPN, CDR2 SVGIG (reference sequence). The germline V and J ends were trimmed by 0 bases and 10 bases, with 13 bases remaining between them. This CDR3 contains 14 residues. This chain's CDR3 is CAWSVMRGGSPLHF. Here the CDR3 DNA reads TGTGCCTGGAGTGTAATGAGGGGGGGATCACCCCTCCACTTT.

This chain joins TRBV5-1 and TRBJ1-2; 8 nucleotides line up with TRBD1. Germline V gene sequence: CDR1 SGHRS, CDR2 YFSETQ. CDR3 length: 13 residues. Unmatched junction bases numbered 9, after V lost 9 bases and J lost 5 bases. In nucleotides, the CDR3 is TGCGCCACCTCAGAAAGGACAGGGTATGGCTACACCTTC. Its translation: CATSERTGYGYTF.

This chain uses TRBV5-1 with TRBJ2-2, with a tentative D call TRBD1 (6 bases). Trimming cost V 4 bases and J 0 bases, with 10 bases left between them. CDR3 size: 15 residues. Germline V gene lookup returns CDR1 SGHRS and CDR2 YFSETQ. The CDR3: CASSQDSTNTGELFF. In nucleotides, the CDR3 is TGCGCCAGCAGCCAGGACAGCACGAACACCGGGGAGCTGTTTTTT.

This chain connects TRBV5-1 to TRBJ2-2, with 9 positions matching TRBD2. This CDR3 spans 15 amino acids. Trimming removed 5 bases from V and 4 bases from J; junction bases left unmatched: 6. Germline CDR1 SGHRS, CDR2 YFSETQ. The CDR3 reads CASRTGTSITGELFF. CDR3 nucleotide sequence: TGCGCCAGCAGGACCGGGACTAGCATCACCGGGGAGCTGTTTTTT.

V usage is TRBV4-1 and J usage is TRBJ1-2; D unresolved. Trimming pared 0 bases from V and 4 bases from J, leaving 9 bases between. This CDR3 is 14 amino acids long. Germline assignment: CDR1 MGHRA and CDR2 YSYEKL. CDR3 sequence: CASSQEFTGYGYTF. CDR3 bases: TGCGCCAGCAGCCAAGAGTTCACGGGCTATGGCTACACCTTC.

The chain carries TRBV29-1 and TRBJ1-2, with TRBD1 as a possible D gene (5 bases). Germline V CDR1 and CDR2: SQVTM, ANQGSEA. Deletions cut 7 bases from V and 4 bases from J, with 19 bases between. The CDR3 runs 14 residues. This CDR3 reads CSGQPATGSYGYTF. The CDR3 DNA is TGCAGCGGACAGCCCGCCACAGGAAGCTATGGCTACACCTTC.

The rearrangement uses TRBV10-3 and TRBJ1-1; no reliable D call. Germline V gives CDR1 ENHRY, CDR2 SYGVKD. The V end lost 4 bases, the J end lost 0 bases, and 12 bases lay between the germline ends. The CDR3 totals 15 residues. This CDR3 is CAISGISYMNTEAFF. In DNA form, the CDR3 reads TGTGCCATCAGTGGGATTAGCTACATGAACACTGAAGCTTTCTTT.

The genes are TRBV7-9 and TRBJ1-2; D may be TRBD1 (6 bases). CDR3 length: 17 amino acids. The germline gives CDR1 SEHNR, CDR2 FQNEAQ (reference sequence). Trimming cost V 5 bases and J 2 bases, with 21 bases left between them. The CDR3 DNA reads TGTGCCAGCAGCCCTGTCCCTGAGGGAAGGGGGAACTATGGCTACACCTTC. This translates into CASSPVPEGRGNYGYTF.

The chain has TRBV5-1 and TRBJ2-1, with 10 bases aligning to TRBD2. The junction had 4 bases not matched to a gene; V was cut back by 0 bases and J by 7 bases. Germline CDR1 reads SGHRS; CDR2 reads YFSETQ. The CDR3 consists of 15 residues. Here the CDR3 DNA reads TGCGCCAGCAGCTTGGACGTAGCGGGAGGTAATGAGCAGTTCTTC. It yields the protein CASSLDVAGGNEQFF.

The chain combines TRBV18 with TRBJ2-4; the match to TRBD1 covers 7 bases. Unmatched junction bases numbered 6, after V lost 6 bases and J lost 1 base. The germline V gene has CDR1 KGHSH and CDR2 LQKENI. The CDR3 totals 15 residues. The CDR3 region is CASSPRQGAKNIQYF. The CDR3 coding sequence is TGTGCCAGCTCCCCCAGACAGGGTGCCAAAAACATTCAGTACTTC. The whole variable domain, remainder taken from reference TRBV18 and TRBJ2-4, is NAGVMQNPRHLVRRRGQEARLRCSPMKGHSHVYWYRQLPEEGLKFMVYLQKENIIDESGMPKERFSAEFPKEGPSILRIQQVVRGDSAAYFCASSPRQGAKNIQYFGAGTRLSVL.

In this sample, this clone turned up a few times. This chain links TRBV2 with TRBJ1-4; D not certain. CDR3 length equals 13 residues. Germline values: CDR1 SNHLY, CDR2 FYNNEI. V lost 4 bases, J lost 7 bases, and 10 bases lay in between. The CDR3 region has the DNA TGTGCCAGCAGTGTGGGTCGGGTTGAAAAACTGTTTTTT. This sequence encodes CASSVGRVEKLFF.

The chain carries TRBV18 and TRBJ1-5; 7 bases agree with TRBD1. J gave up 0 bases and V 6 bases, and 5 bases lay outside the gene matches. Germline CDR1 and CDR2: KGHSH and LQKENI. The CDR3 totals 15 residues. CDR3 sequence reads: CASSPTGHSNQPQHF. The CDR3 bases are TGTGCCAGCTCCCCGACAGGGCATAGCAATCAGCCCCAGCATTTT.

The V and J genes are TRBV6-1 and TRBJ2-2; 7 nucleotides agree with TRBD2. Trimming removed 3 bases from V and 5 bases from J; junction bases left unmatched: 9. Germline assignment: CDR1 MNHNS and CDR2 SASEGT. The CDR3 has 16 amino acids. This chain's CDR3 is CASSDGRHLLTGELFF. CDR3 coding DNA: TGTGCCAGCAGTGACGGGAGGCACCTTTTGACCGGGGAGCTGTTTTTT.

The V call is TRBV7-9, the J call TRBJ1-5; the D is unclear. Trimming left V 3 bases short and J 5 bases short, with 8 bases between. CDR1 is SEHNR, CDR2 FQNEAQ, per germline (reference sequence). The CDR3 is 13 residues long. The CDR3 coding sequence is TGTGCCAGCAGCTTCCAGGAGGATCAGCCCCAGCATTTT. Amino acids: CASSFQEDQPQHF.

The V and J genes are TRBV2 and TRBJ2-1; 10 bases align to TRBD2. The CDR3 sequence is 17 residues long. Germline loops: CDR1 SNHLY, CDR2 FYNNEI. Trimming cost V 4 bases and J 5 bases; bases outside gene matches: 11. CDR3 nucleotide sequence: TGTGCCAGCAGTGGGATACCGGGACTAGCGCATGACAATGAGCAGTTCTTC. It encodes CASSGIPGLAHDNEQFF.

The rearrangement joins TRBV19 to TRBJ1-5; 10 bases fit TRBD1. Germline CDR1 and CDR2: LNHDA and SQIVND (reference sequence). The J segment lost 2 bases and the V segment lost 5 bases, leaving 3 bases of the junction unmatched. CDR3 length: 15 residues. The CDR3 loop reads CASSDRGPGNQPQHF. CDR3 nucleotides: TGTGCCAGTAGTGACAGGGGGCCCGGCAATCAGCCCCAGCATTTT.

The chain combines TRBV6-1 with TRBJ1-1, with TRBD1 matching over 8 bases. This CDR3 is 15 amino acids long. Unmatched junction bases numbered 9, after V lost 5 bases and J lost 4 bases. The V gene's germline CDR1 is MNHNS and CDR2 SASEGT. The CDR3 region has the DNA TGTGCCAGCAGTTCACGCCGGACAGGGAGCACTGAAGCTTTCTTT. Protein: CASSSRRTGSTEAFF.

The chain recombines TRBV28 with TRBJ1-1; 7 bases are a match to TRBD1. CDR3 length: 17 residues. The J segment lost 0 bases and the V segment lost 7 bases, leaving 14 bases of the junction unmatched. CDR1 and CDR2 (germline): MDHEN, SYDVKM. CDR3 residues: CASTPYRGLLMNTEAFF. CDR3 in DNA: TGTGCCAGCACCCCATACAGGGGTCTACTTATGAACACTGAAGCTTTCTTT.

V is TRBV9 and J is TRBJ2-3; the D gene is possibly TRBD2 (7 bases). V was shortened by 4 bases and J by 1 base, with 19 bases between the two germline ends. Germline CDR1 SGDLS, CDR2 YYNGEE. CDR3 length: 17 residues. CDR3 DNA sequence: TGTGCCAGCAGCAGAGGGGGGGGCCAAGTTGGCACAGATACGCAGTATTTT. Its protein product is CASSRGGGQVGTDTQYF.

The chain links TRBV11-2 to TRBJ2-7; 8 nucleotides align to TRBD1. The germline gives CDR1 SGHAT, CDR2 FQNNGV. The CDR3 has 14 amino acids. Trimming removed 0 bases from V and 6 bases from J; junction bases left unmatched: 4. As DNA, the CDR3 is TGTGCCAGCAGCTTAGACAGGGGGCCGTCCGAGCAGTACTTC. Amino acids: CASSLDRGPSEQYF.